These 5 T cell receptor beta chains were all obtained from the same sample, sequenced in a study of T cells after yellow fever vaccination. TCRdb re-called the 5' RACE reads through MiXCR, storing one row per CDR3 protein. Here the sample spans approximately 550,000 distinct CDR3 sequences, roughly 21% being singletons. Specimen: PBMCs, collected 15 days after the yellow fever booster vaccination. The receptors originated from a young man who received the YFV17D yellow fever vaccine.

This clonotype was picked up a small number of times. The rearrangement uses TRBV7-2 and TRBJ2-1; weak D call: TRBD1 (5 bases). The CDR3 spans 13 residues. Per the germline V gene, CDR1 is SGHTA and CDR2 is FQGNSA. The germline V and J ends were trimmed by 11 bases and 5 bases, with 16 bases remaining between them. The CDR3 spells CALAPSRDNEQFF. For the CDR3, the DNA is TGTGCCTTAGCTCCATCCAGGGACAATGAGCAGTTCTTC.

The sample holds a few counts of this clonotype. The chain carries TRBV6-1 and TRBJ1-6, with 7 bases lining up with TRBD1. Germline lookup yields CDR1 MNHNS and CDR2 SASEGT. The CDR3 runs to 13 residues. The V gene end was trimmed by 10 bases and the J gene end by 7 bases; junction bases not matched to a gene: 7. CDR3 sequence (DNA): TGTGCCATTAGCCGGGACAGCAATTCACCCCTCCACTTT. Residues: CAISRDSNSPLHF.

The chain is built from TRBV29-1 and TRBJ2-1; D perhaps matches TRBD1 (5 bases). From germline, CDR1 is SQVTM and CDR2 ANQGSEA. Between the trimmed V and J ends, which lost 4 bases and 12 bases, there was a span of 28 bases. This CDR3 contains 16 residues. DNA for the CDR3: TGCAGCGTTGGGCTAAGTGTTGTTGTCAGGCAGGGATCGCAGTTCTTC. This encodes CSVGLSVVVRQGSQFF.

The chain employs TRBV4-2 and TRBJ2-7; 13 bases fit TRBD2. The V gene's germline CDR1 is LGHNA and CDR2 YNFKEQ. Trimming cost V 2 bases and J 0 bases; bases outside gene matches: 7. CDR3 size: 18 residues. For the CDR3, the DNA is TGTGCCAGCAGCCAACCCGGACTAGCGGGAGTGTCCTCCTACGAGCAGTACTTC. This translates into CASSQPGLAGVSSYEQYF.

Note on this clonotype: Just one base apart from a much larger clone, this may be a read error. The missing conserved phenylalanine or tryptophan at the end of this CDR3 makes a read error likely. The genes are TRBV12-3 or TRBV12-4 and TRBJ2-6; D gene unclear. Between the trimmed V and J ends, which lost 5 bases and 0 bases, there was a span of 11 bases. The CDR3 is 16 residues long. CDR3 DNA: TGTGCCAGCAGTCGTTTCATCAGCTCTGGGGCCAACGTCCTGACTTCC. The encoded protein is CASSRFISSGANVLTS.